This is a list of T cell receptor beta chains from one sample in a study of shared clonotypes between healthy human individuals. Profiled with immunoSEQ multiplex PCR; TCRdb holds only in-frame clones, not every one. The sample lists more than 2 million clones, around 95% occurring once. Sequenced input: naive CD4+ T cells sorted from blood. Source of these receptors: a man aged 18-30 years in good health. CDR3s include the opening cysteine and the closing phenylalanine or tryptophan. Fields, in order: J gene, D gene, clone size, CDR3 length, V gene, CDR3 DNA, CDR3 protein. D genes are given only for firm matches. For some rows the clone size is stated as once, few or many, or as a class when expanded; others skip it.

>TRBJ2-1|TRBD2|.|16|TRBV9
TGTGCCAGCAGCGCCCTAGAGCGGGGGGGCCGGAATGAGCAGTTCTTC
CASSALERGGRNEQFF
>TRBJ2-7|TRBD2|.|16|TRBV12-5
TGTGCTAGTGGTTTGTACCTAGCGGGTAGCTCCTACGAGCAGTACTTC
CASGLYLAGSSYEQYF
>TRBJ1-1|.|.|14|TRBV30
TGTGCCTGGGGAACAGGGTTTCAGTCCACTGAAGCTTTCTTT
CAWGTGFQSTEAFF
>TRBJ2-3|.|.|14|TRBV7-2
TGTGCCAGCACCTTAGGGTACAGCACAGATACGCAGTATTTT
CASTLGYSTDTQYF
>TRBJ2-3|TRBD2|.|14|TRBV6-5
TGTGCCAGCAGTATCCTAGCGGGAGTAGATACGCAGTATTTT
CASSILAGVDTQYF
>TRBJ2-7|.|once|14|TRBV7-2
TGTGCCAGCAGCTCCCCCCCGGGGTACTACGAGCAGTACTTC
CASSSPPGYYEQYF
>TRBJ1-6|.|.|17|TRBV27
TGTGCCAGCAGTTTAAAGGTAGGGGGTACCTATAATTCACCCCTCCACTTT
CASSLKVGGTYNSPLHF
>TRBJ1-5|.|.|16|TRBV27
TGTGCCAGCAGTTTTACAGGGCTGGGGAGCAATCAGCCCCAGCATTTT
CASSFTGLGSNQPQHF
>TRBJ1-6|.|.|10|TRBV18
TGTGCCAGCTTTGGGGGAACCCTCCACTTT
CASFGGTLHF
>TRBJ2-2|.|.|15|TRBV10-3
TGTGCCATCAGTGAGTCGGGTAGTGAGGTCGGGGAGCTGTTTTTT
CAISESGSEVGELFF
>TRBJ1-6|.|.|16|TRBV2
TGTGCCAGCAGCGTCACCAGGACTGCAGCAAATTCACCCCTCCACTTT
CASSVTRTAANSPLHF
>TRBJ1-5|.|.|15|TRBV10-1
TGCGCCAGCAGTTTGGGACCGGTCCTTAATCAGCCCCAGCATTTT
CASSLGPVLNQPQHF
>TRBJ2-3|.|.|14|TRBV6-5
TGTGCCAGCAGTAGGCAGGGATCCACAGATACGCAGTATTTT
CASSRQGSTDTQYF
>TRBJ1-1|.|.|16|TRBV9
TGTGCCAGCAGCGTAGAGTTGGCGCCCGCGAACACTGAAGCTTTCTTT
CASSVELAPANTEAFF
>TRBJ2-7|TRBD1|.|20|TRBV19
TGTGCCAGTAGTAACAACCACGGGACAGGGGGCGTTGGCGGGAGCAACGAGCAGTACTTC
CASSNNHGTGGVGGSNEQYF
>TRBJ1-5|.|.|15|TRBV2
TGTGCCAGCAGTGGAATCTCGGGGGGGAATCAGCCCCAGCATTTT
CASSGISGGNQPQHF
>TRBJ2-2|.|.|14|TRBV10-1
TGCGCCAGCAGTGAGTCGGGGAAGACCGGGGAGCTGTTTTTT
CASSESGKTGELFF
>TRBJ2-5|TRBD2|.|16|TRBV4-3
TGCGCCAGCAGCTCCGGGGTAGCGGGGCCACAAGAGACCCAGTACTTC
CASSSGVAGPQETQYF
>TRBJ2-7|.|.|11|TRBV19
TGTGCCGTGGGGGGCGCCTACGAGCAGTACTTC
CAVGGAYEQYF
>TRBJ2-5|.|.|12|TRBV6-4
TGTGCCAGCAGTGACTCCCAAGAGACCCAGTACTTC
CASSDSQETQYF
>TRBJ2-3|.|.|15|TRBV5-1
TGCGCCAGCAGCTTGGCAGGGCTGAGCCTGGATACGCAGTATTTT
CASSLAGLSLDTQYF
>TRBJ1-6|.|.|14|TRBV5-1
TGCGCCAGCAGCTTGGGGGGAGATAATTCACCCCTCCACTTT
CASSLGGDNSPLHF
>TRBJ2-3|.|.|14|TRBV5-1
TGCGCCAGCAGCTTGGTTCCTAGTCTAGATACGCAGTATTTT
CASSLVPSLDTQYF
>TRBJ1-5|.|.|14|TRBV4-1
TGCGCCAGCAGCCAAGAGAGAAGCAATCAGCCCCAGCATTTT
CASSQERSNQPQHF
>TRBJ1-3|.|.|16|TRBV10-3
TGTGCCATCAGTGACACGGCGGGGGCAGCTGGAAACACCATATATTTT
CAISDTAGAAGNTIYF
>TRBJ2-3|TRBD2|.|15|TRBV5-4
TGTGCCCAATCCGCTTGGGGGGGTGATGCAGATACGCAGTATTTT
CAQSAWGGDADTQYF
>TRBJ2-3|.|.|14|TRBV5-4
TGTGCCAGCAGCTTGGATGCTAGCACAGATACGCAGTATTTT
CASSLDASTDTQYF
>TRBJ2-7|.|.|14|TRBV5-1
TGCGCCAGCAGCTTGGACAGGGCCGTCTACGAGCAGTACTTC
CASSLDRAVYEQYF
>TRBJ2-7|TRBD2|.|14|TRBV18
TGTGCCAGCTCACCGGGACTAGCGGAGTACGAGCAGTACTTC
CASSPGLAEYEQYF
>TRBJ1-5|.|.|14|TRBV5-1
TGCGCCAGCAGCTTGGAGGGGAATAATCAGCCCCAGCATTTT
CASSLEGNNQPQHF
>TRBJ1-5|.|once|15|TRBV6-6
TGTGCCAGCAGGAGGACTGCGAATAGCAATCAGCCCCAGCATTTT
CASRRTANSNQPQHF
>TRBJ1-5|.|.|14|TRBV9
TGTGCCAGCAGCGTTGGCGGCGGGAATCAGCCCCAGCATTTT
CASSVGGGNQPQHF
>TRBJ2-5|TRBD2|.|16|TRBV7-8
TGTGCCAGCAGCTCTAGCGGGAGCCCCCATAGAGAGACCCAGTACTTC
CASSSSGSPHRETQYF
>TRBJ1-1|.|.|13|TRBV6-1
TGTGCCAGTGGGGACAACATGAACACTGAAGCTTTCTTT
CASGDNMNTEAFF
>TRBJ2-7|.|.|10|TRBV20-1
TGCAGTAACCGCGCCAGCGAGCAGTACTTC
CSNRASEQYF
>TRBJ2-7|.|.|15|TRBV5-1
TGCGCCAGCAGCCCCGGCAGTCTCATCTCCTACGAGCAGTACTTC
CASSPGSLISYEQYF
>TRBJ2-7|.|.|11|TRBV5-6
TGTGCCAGCAGCTTCTTAAGCGAGCAGTACTTC
CASSFLSEQYF
>TRBJ2-1|TRBD1|.|15|TRBV19
TGTGCCAGTACCACATTGGACAGGGTCGAGAATGAGCAGTTCTTC
CASTTLDRVENEQFF
>TRBJ2-5|TRBD1|once|14|TRBV11-1
TGTGCCAGCAGCCAAAGACAGGGACAAGAGACCCAGTACTTC
CASSQRQGQETQYF
>TRBJ1-2|.|.|17|TRBV5-1
TGCGCCAGCAGCTTGGGAGACACCTCCGGGAGCCTCTATGGCTACACCTTC
CASSLGDTSGSLYGYTF
>TRBJ1-3|TRBD1|.|14|TRBV6-6
TGTGCCAGCAGTGCCCGGGACAGCTTTAACACCATATATTTT
CASSARDSFNTIYF
>TRBJ1-1|.|.|14|TRBV7-9
TGTGCCAGCAGCTTATGGTCTGGTGGGACTGAAGCTTTCTTT
CASSLWSGGTEAFF
>TRBJ2-7|TRBD2|.|10|TRBV6-1
TGTGCCAGCAGCGACACCGGGACTAACTTC
CASSDTGTNF
>TRBJ2-7|TRBD1|.|12|TRBV16
TGTGCCAGCAGCCCCGACAGGGGGAAGCAGTACTTC
CASSPDRGKQYF
>TRBJ2-1|.|.|14|TRBV30
TGTGCCGGGTCGTCCGGGACCCCGTACAATGAGCAGTTCTTC
CAGSSGTPYNEQFF
>TRBJ2-7|.|.|16|TRBV25-1
TGTGCCAGCAGCAAGCGCGGTCTTGCGGGAACGATCGAGCAGTACTTC
CASSKRGLAGTIEQYF
>TRBJ2-1|.|.|14|TRBV5-1
TGCGCCAGCAGCCCAAGGGGTTCCTACAATGAGCAGTTCTTC
CASSPRGSYNEQFF
>TRBJ1-6|.|.|15|TRBV6-5
TGTGCCAGCAGTCTTAACAGGGAAGGGGTTACACCCCTCCACTTT
CASSLNREGVTPLHF
>TRBJ1-3|.|.|15|TRBV5-4
TGTGCCAGCAGTGGGGGCAAGAATCTGGGAAACACCATATATTTT
CASSGGKNLGNTIYF
>TRBJ2-2|.|.|11|TRBV20-1
TGCAGTGCTAGAGGTCAGGGGGAGCTGTTTTTT
CSARGQGELFF
>TRBJ1-2|.|.|18|TRBV9
TGTGCCAGCAGCGTAGTATTGGGGACGCCGAATGAGAACTATGGCTACACCTTC
CASSVVLGTPNENYGYTF
>TRBJ1-1|.|.|14|TRBV5-1
TGCGCCAGCAGCTTGGGTGGGGAGAACACTGAAGCTTTCTTT
CASSLGGENTEAFF
>TRBJ2-3|.|.|16|TRBV5-1
TGCGCCAGCAGCTCCGACGGGGCAGCTAGCACAGATACGCAGTATTTT
CASSSDGAASTDTQYF